Each of the 3 T cell receptor beta chains below was sequenced from the same sample in a study of control samples from healthy donors and cancer patients (dated by TCRdb to about 2020). Libraries were constructed by the immunoSEQ multiplex PCR assay. What TCRdb holds here is the immuneACCESS table cut down to in-frame rearrangements. Part of the clones is not present; checked against another copy, under half of the missing clones reflect an unresolved V gene, and the others are unexplained. Across this sample there are some 95,000 clones, with approximately 81% seen only once. Clones ranked in the top ten supply approximately 10% of the sample. The sequenced sample was blood. These receptors were obtained from a woman aged 30 to 39 in good health.

The chain employs TRBV5-1 and TRBJ2-7; tentative D call: TRBD2 (5 bases). Germline loops: CDR1 SGHRS, CDR2 YFSETQ. Trimming removed 3 bases at V and 1 base at J, with 8 bases between. CDR3 length: 13 amino acids. The chain's CDR3 is CASSWSGSYEQYF. In DNA, the CDR3 is TGCGCCAGCAGCTGGTCGGGGTCCTACGAGCAGTACTTC.

The chain's CDR3 is CASSQSTGLSEQYF. CDR3 DNA: TGTGCCAGCAGCCAATCGACGGGGCTAAGCGAGCAGTACTTC. This chain connects TRBV3-1 (or the pseudogene TRBV3-2) to TRBJ2-7, with D perhaps matching TRBD1 or TRBD2 (5 bases each). V dropped 2 bases and J dropped 6 bases, with 14 bases sitting between them. The CDR3 contains 14 residues. From germline, CDR1 is LGHDT and CDR2 YNNKEL (reference sequence).

This clone was counted once. J is TRBJ2-1 and V is TRBV11-2; TRBD1 is a possible D gene (6 bases). There are 13 residues in the CDR3. The V and J ends lost 5 bases and 7 bases respectively, with 12 bases between them. The germline CDR1 and CDR2 sequences are SGHAT and FQNNGV. CDR3 amino acids: CASSRKGGNEQFF. DNA for the CDR3: TGTGCCAGCAGCCGGAAAGGGGGAAATGAGCAGTTCTTC.